This TCR beta chain was identified during a study of early T cells in non-severe SARS-CoV-2 infection. Study summary: Bulk RNA isolated from unsorted whole blood underwent sequencing; chains were not paired.

V shed 4 bases and J shed 5 bases, with 14 bases lying between them. The CDR3 runs to 14 residues. The V gene's germline CDR1 is SGHTA and CDR2 FQGTGA. Ten or more counts support this clonotype. Its target is not known. General study findings and limits: VDJdb matching skewed toward anti-spike CD8 responses, missing private and CD4 specificities.

cDNA molecules, individually, were tagged with unique molecular identifiers. MiXCR, run by TCRdb on the 5' RACE reads, gives a single entry per CDR3 protein. The sample includes around 71,000 distinct CDR3 sequences, around 13% of them seen just once. The clonotype originates from an adult who was a healthcare worker with PCR-confirmed SARS-CoV-2 infection or an uninfected control (not recorded which). The rearrangement joins TRBV7-3 to TRBJ1-1; D might be TRBD1 (6 bases). The sequences come from whole blood, collected at baseline. In nucleotides, the CDR3 is TGTGCCAGCAGCTCCCGAGGGGGGAATACTGAAGCTTTCTTT. Its protein product is CASSSRGGNTEAFF. Complete variable domain (other parts from reference TRBV7-3 and TRBJ1-1): GAGVSQTPSNKVTEKGKYVELRCDPISGHTALYWYRQSLGQGPEFLIYFQGTGAADDSGLPNDRFFAVRPEGSVSTLKIQRTERGDSAVYLCASSSRGGNTEAFFGQGTRLTVV.